Sequencing of this T cell receptor (beta chain) was carried out in a study of sequential checkpoint blockade in melanoma. As for the study in general: First-line arms were nivolumab then ipilimumab, or the reverse, randomized 1:1. Each arm's sequence ended with maintenance nivolumab.

Sequenced by immunoSEQ multiplex PCR; TCRdb stores in-frame clones only, minus some. The top ten clones hold over 35% of a sample with approximately 10,000 clones, roughly three fifths of them seen once. Indicated treatment: randomized to nivolumab then ipilimumab (arm A) or the reverse (arm B). No patient had prior DNA-damaging chemotherapy. PBMC sorting kept live CD3+CD8+ cells without CD19 or CD56. This receptor was taken from a human donor with melanoma. Sequences were derived from CD8+ T cells sorted from blood (inferred from file names), sampled from a patient given nivolumab and ipilimumab in sequence.

The CDR3 loop reads CASSTLYGGPTDTQYF. The CDR3 nucleotides read TGTGCCAGCAGCACATTGTACGGGGGGCCGACAGATACGCAGTATTTT. The genes are TRBV7-3 and TRBJ2-3, with a tentative D call TRBD2 (7 bases). CDR3 length: 16 amino acids. With 5 bases removed from V and 3 bases from J, the gap between germline ends came to 18 bases. Germline assignment: CDR1 SGHTA and CDR2 FQGTGA.